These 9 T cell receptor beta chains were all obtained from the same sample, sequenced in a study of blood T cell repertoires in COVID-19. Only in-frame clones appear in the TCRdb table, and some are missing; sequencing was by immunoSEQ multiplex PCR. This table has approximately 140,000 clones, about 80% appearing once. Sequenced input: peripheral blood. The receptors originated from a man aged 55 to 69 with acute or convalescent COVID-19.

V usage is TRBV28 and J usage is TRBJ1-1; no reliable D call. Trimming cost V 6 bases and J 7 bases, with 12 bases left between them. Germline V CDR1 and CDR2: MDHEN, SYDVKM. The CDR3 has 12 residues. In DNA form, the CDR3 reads TGTGCCAGCAGCCCTCAGCGGTTTGAAGCTTTCTTT. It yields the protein CASSPQRFEAFF.

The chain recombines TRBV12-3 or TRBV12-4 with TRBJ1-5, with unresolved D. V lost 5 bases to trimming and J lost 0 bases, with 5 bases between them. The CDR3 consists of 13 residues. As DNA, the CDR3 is TGTGCCAGCAGTCGGTATAGCAATCAGCCCCAGCATTTT. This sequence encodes CASSRYSNQPQHF.

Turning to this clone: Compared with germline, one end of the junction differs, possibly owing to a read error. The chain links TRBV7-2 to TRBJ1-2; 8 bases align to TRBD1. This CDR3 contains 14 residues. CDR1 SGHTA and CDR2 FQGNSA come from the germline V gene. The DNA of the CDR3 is TGTGCCAGCAGCGCTGGACAGGGTTTCTATCGCTACACCTTC. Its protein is CASSAGQGFYRYTF.

For the CDR3, the DNA is TGTGCCAGCAGGTTAATGCGGGATACGCAGTATTTT. This gives the protein CASRLMRDTQYF. The chain links TRBV12-1 to TRBJ2-3; the table names TRBD2, a call not compared with the DNA. TRBV12-1 is a pseudogene. This CDR3 has 12 residues.

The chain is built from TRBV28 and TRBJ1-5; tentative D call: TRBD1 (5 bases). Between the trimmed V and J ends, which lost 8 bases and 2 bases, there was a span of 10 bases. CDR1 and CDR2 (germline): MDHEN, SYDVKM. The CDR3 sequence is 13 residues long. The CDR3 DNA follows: TGTGCCAGCGGCGGGGACGGCAATCAGCCCCAGCATTTT. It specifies CASGGDGNQPQHF.

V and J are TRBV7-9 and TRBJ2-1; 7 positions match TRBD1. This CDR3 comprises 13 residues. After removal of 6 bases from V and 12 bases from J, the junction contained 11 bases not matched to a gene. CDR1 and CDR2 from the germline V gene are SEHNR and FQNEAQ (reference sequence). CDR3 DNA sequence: TGTGCCAGCAGTTCCACAGGGGTCAAGCGGCAGTTCTTC. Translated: CASSSTGVKRQFF.

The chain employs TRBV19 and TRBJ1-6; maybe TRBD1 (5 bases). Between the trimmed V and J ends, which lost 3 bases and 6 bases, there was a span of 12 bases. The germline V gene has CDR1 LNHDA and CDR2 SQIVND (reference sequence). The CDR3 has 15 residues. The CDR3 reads CASSIGTAFNSPLHF. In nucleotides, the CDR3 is TGTGCCAGTAGTATTGGGACTGCCTTTAATTCACCCCTCCACTTT. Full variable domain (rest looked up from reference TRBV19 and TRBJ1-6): DGGITQSPKYLFRKEGQNVTLSCEQNLNHDAMYWYRQDPGQGLRLIYYSQIVNDFQKGDIAEGYSVSREKKESFPLTVTSAQKNPTAFYLCASSIGTAFNSPLHFGNGTRLTVT.

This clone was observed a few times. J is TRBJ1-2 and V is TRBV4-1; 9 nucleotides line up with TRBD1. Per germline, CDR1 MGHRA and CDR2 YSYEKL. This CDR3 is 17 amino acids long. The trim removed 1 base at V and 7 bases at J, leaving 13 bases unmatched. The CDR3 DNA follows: TGCGCCAGCAGCCAAGTGAACCGGGACAGGGTGGATAGTGGCTACACCTTC. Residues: CASSQVNRDRVDSGYTF.

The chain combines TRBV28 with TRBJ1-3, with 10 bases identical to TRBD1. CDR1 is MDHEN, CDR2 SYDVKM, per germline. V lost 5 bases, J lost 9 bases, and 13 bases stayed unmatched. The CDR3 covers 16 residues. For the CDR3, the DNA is TGTGCCAGCAGTCCCCCCGGGACAGGGGCCCGAAGCACCATATATTTT. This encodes CASSPPGTGARSTIYF.